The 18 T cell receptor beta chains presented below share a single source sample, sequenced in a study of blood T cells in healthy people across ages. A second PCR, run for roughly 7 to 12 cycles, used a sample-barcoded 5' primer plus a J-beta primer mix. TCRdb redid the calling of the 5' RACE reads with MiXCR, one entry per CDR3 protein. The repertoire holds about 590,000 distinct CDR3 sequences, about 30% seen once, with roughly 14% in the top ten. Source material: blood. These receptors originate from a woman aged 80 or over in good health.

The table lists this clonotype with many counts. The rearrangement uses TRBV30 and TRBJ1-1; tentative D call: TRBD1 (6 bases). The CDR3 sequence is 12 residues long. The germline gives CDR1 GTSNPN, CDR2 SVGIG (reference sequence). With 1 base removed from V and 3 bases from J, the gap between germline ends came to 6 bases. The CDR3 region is CAWSDRDTEAFF. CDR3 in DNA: TGTGCCTGGAGTGACAGGGACACTGAAGCTTTCTTT.

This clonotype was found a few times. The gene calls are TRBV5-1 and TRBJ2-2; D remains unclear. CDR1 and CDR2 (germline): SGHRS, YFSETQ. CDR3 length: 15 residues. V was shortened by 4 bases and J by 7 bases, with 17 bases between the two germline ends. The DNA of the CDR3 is TGCGCCAGCAGCACGACCGGGCAGAAGGGCGGGGAGCTGTTTTTT. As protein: CASSTTGQKGGELFF.

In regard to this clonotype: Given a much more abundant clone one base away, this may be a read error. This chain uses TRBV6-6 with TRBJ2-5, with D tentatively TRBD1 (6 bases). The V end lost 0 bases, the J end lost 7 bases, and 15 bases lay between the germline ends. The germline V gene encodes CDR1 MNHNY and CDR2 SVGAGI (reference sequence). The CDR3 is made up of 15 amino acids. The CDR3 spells CASSYSTGRGATQYF. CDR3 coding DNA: TGTGCCAGCAGTTACTCCACAGGGAGAGGAGCGACCCAGTACTTC.

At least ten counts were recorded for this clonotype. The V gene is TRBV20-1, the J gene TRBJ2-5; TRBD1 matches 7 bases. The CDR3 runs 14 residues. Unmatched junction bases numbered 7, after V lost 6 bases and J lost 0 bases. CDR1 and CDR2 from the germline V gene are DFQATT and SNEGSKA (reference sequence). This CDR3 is CSAFGQANQETQYF. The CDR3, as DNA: TGCAGTGCCTTCGGACAGGCGAACCAAGAGACCCAGTACTTC.

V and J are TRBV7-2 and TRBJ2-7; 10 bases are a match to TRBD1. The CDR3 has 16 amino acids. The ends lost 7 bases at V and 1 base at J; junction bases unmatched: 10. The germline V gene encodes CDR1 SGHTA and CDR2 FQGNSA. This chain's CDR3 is CASTHRGTGASYEQYF. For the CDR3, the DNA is TGTGCCAGCACACACCGAGGGACAGGGGCTTCCTACGAGCAGTACTTC.

The CDR3 coding sequence is TGTGCCAGCAGTGCGGTTATCACAGATACGCAGTATTTT. The encoded protein is CASSAVITDTQYF. V and J are TRBV2 and TRBJ2-3; D is ambiguous. Between the trimmed V and J ends, which lost 4 bases and 2 bases, there was a span of 7 bases. The CDR3 is made up of 13 amino acids. CDR1 is SNHLY and CDR2 is FYNNEI in the germline V gene.

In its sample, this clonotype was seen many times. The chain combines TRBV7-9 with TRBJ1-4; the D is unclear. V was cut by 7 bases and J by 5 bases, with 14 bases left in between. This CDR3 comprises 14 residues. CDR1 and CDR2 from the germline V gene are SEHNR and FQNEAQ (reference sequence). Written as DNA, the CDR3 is TGTGCCAGCATCCGGGCCCAGTCCAATGAAAAACTGTTTTTT. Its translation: CASIRAQSNEKLFF. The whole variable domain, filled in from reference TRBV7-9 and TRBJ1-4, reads DTGVSQNPRHKITKRGQNVTFRCDPISEHNRLYWYRQTLGQGPEFLTYFQNEAQLEKSRLLSDRFSAERPKGSFSTLEIQRTEQGDSAMYLCASIRAQSNEKLFFGSGTQLSVL.

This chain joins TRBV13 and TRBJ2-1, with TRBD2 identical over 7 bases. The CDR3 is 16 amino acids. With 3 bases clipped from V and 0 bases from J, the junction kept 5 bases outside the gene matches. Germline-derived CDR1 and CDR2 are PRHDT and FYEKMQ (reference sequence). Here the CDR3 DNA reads TGTGCCAGCAGCTTTCACGGCGGGAGCTCCTACAATGAGCAGTTCTTC. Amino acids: CASSFHGGSSYNEQFF.

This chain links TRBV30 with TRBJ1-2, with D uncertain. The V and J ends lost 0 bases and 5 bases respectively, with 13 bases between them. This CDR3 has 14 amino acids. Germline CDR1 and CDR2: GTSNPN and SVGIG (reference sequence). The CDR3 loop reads CAWSVSIHRYGYTF. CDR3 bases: TGTGCCTGGAGTGTAAGCATTCATCGGTATGGCTACACCTTC.

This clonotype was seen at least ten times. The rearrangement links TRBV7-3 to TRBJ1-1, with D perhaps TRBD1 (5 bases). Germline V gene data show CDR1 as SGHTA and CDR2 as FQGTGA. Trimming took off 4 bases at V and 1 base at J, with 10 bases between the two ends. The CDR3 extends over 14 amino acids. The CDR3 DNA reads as TGTGCCAGCAGCTCGCATGGGGGGAACACTGAAGCTTTCTTT. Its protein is CASSSHGGNTEAFF.

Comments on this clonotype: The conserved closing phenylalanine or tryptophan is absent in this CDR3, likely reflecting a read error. CDR3 DNA sequence: TGTGCCATCAGCCAAGGTAGTACTAATGAAAAACTGTTTTAT. Translation gives CAISQGSTNEKLFY. The rearrangement links TRBV10-3 to TRBJ1-4; D remains ambiguous. Germline V lookup: CDR1 ENHRY, CDR2 SYGVKD. This CDR3 contains 14 residues. Trimming pared 6 bases from V and 2 bases from J, leaving 10 bases between.

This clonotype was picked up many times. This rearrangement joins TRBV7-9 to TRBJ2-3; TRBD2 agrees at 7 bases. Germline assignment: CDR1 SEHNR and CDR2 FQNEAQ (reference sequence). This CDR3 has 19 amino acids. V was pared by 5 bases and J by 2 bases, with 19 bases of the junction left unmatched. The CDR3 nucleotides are TGTGCCAGCAGCCTCGGCGGGGGTCGTCTAGCAAGTAACACAGATACGCAGTATTTT. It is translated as CASSLGGGRLASNTDTQYF.

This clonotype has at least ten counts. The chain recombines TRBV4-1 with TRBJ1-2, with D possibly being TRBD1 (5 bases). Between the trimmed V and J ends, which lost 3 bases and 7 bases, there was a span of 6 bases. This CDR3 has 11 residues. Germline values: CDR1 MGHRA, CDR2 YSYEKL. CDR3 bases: TGCGCCAGCAGCCATAGGGGTGGCTACACCTTC. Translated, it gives CASSHRGGYTF.

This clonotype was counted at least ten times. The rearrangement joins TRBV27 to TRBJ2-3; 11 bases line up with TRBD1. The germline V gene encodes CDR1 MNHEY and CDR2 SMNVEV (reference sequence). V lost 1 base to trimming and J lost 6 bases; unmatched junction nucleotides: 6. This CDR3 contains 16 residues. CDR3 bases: TGTGCCAGCAGTTTATATGGGACAGGGGGATCGGATACGCAGTATTTT. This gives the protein CASSLYGTGGSDTQYF.

The chain's CDR3 is CASSLGTGAYSNQPQHF. The CDR3 DNA follows: TGTGCCAGCAGTTTAGGGACAGGGGCCTATAGCAATCAGCCCCAGCATTTT. The chain couples TRBV28 to TRBJ1-5; 10 bases line up with TRBD1. This CDR3 has 17 amino acids. V lost 2 bases and J lost 0; bases outside the gene matches: 4. Germline V gene data show CDR1 as MDHEN and CDR2 as SYDVKM.

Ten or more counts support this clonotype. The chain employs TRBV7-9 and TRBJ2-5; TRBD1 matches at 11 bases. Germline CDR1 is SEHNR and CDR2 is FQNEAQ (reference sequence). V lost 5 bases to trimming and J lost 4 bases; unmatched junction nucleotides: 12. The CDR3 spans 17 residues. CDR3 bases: TGTGCCAGCAGCAAGTCCGGGACAGGGGGAATGCGAGAGACCCAGTACTTC. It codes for CASSKSGTGGMRETQYF.

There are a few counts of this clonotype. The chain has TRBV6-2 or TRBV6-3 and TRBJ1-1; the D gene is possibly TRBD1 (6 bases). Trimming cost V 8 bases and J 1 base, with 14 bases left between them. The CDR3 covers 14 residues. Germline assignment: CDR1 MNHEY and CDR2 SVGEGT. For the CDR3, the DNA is TGTGCCAGCGAAAGGGGACACGAGAACACTGAAGCTTTCTTT. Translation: CASERGHENTEAFF.

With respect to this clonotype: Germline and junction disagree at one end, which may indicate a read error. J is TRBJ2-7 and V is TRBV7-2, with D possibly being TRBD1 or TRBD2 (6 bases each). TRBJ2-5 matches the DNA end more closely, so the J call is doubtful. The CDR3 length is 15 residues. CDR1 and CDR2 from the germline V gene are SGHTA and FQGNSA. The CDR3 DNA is TGTGCCAGCAGCGTAGCTTACGGGGGCCTAGAGACCCAGTACTTC. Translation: CASSVAYGGLETQYF.